This T cell receptor (beta chain) was sequenced in a study of T cell responses to AZD1222 COVID-19 vaccine. Produced via immunoSEQ multiplex PCR; TCRdb's table is partial and in-frame only. This table has about 100,000 clones, roughly nine tenths appearing once. V was pared by 0 bases and J by 0 bases, with 12 bases between. The CDR3 sequence is 15 residues long. The germline gives CDR1 GTSNPN, CDR2 SVGIG (reference sequence). Study-level results: Donors were mostly white British, more females; clonal diversity possibly underestimated.

Details on this clone: Its antigen is not known.

This TCR derives from an adult in good health. This specimen consisted of peripheral blood, obtained on day 0 of AZD1222 vaccination. The chain recombines TRBV30 with TRBJ2-7; TRBD2 might be the D (6 bases). The CDR3: CAWSVGAGLSYEQYF. The CDR3 bases are TGTGCCTGGAGTGTCGGAGCGGGTCTCTCCTACGAGCAGTACTTC.